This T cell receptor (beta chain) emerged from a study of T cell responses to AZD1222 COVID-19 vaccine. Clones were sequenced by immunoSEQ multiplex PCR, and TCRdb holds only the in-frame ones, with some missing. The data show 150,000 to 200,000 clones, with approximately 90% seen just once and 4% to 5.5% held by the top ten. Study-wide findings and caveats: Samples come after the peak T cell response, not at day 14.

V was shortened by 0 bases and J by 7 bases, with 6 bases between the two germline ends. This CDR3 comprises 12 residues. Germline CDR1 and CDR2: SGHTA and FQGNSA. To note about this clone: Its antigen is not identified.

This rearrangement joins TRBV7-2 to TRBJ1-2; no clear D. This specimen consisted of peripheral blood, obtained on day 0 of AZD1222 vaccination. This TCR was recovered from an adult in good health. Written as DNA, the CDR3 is TGTGCCAGCAGCTTAGCACGATTTGGCTACACCTTC. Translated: CASSLARFGYTF.